Sequencing of this T cell receptor (beta chain) was carried out in a study of tissue T cells after allogeneic stem cell transplantation. Whole-study findings and limits: Shared clones across patients were few; motif clustering revealed tissue-specific shared signatures. In patients and mice, blood and spleen missed much of tissue repertoire.

Described time point: mouse harvest day 7 after allogeneic transplant. Mouse grafts combined 10^7 T-cell-depleted bone marrow cells with 10^6 splenic CD5+ T cells. This mouse GVHD model was MHC-mismatched B6 to BALB/c, profiled day 7 or 14. There are 13 residues in the CDR3. V was shortened by 3 bases and J by 4 bases, with 10 bases between the two germline ends. Germline V gives CDR1 LGHNA, CDR2 YSYQKL. TCRbeta CDR3 was sequenced at survey depth with template counts. Using immunoSEQ multiplex PCR, the repertoire was profiled, and TCRdb retains in-frame clones only, with some absent. There are approximately 9,000 clones in the sample; approximately 47% occur only once, and 7% to 8.5% lies in the top ten. This clone is labeled medium-sized (0.01 to 0.1%). What it binds is unknown. Germline and genes here are mouse. Read data end 1 residue before the CDR3 end; the end is taken from the germline J gene.

Material: gut tissue. V is TRBV2 and J is TRBJ2-7, with a tentative D call TRBD1 (6 bases). The origin of this receptor is a female BALB/c mouse given C57BL/6 T cells with graft-versus-host disease after an allogeneic hematopoietic cell transplant. The CDR3 sequence: CASSQRGKYEQYF. The CDR3 DNA, read in part, is TGTGCCAGCAGCCAGAGGGGGAAGTATGAACAGTAC.